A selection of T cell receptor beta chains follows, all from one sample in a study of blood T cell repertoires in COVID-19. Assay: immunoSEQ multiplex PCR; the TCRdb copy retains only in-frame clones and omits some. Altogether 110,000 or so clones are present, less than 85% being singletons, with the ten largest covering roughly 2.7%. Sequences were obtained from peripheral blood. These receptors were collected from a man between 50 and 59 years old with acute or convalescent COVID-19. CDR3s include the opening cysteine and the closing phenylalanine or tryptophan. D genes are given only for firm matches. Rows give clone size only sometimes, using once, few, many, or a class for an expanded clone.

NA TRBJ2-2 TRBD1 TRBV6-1 TGTGCCAGCAGTGAGTACAGGGGCACCGGGGAGCTGTTTTTT CASSEYRGTGELFF
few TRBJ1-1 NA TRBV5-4 TGTGCCAGCAGCTTGGACAGGGACACCATGAACACTGAAGCTTTCTTT CASSLDRDTMNTEAFF
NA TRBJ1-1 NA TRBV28 TGTGCCAGCAGTTTTGGGGGGAGGCGAGAGGTAGCTTTCTTT CASSFGGRREVAFF
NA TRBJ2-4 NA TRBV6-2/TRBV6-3 TGTGCCAGCAGCCGCAGTAACGGGAGAGGCATTCAGTACTTC CASSRSNGRGIQYF
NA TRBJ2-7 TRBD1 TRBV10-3 TGTGCCACTGGGGTCGACAGGGGGACTTACGAGCAGTACTTC CATGVDRGTYEQYF
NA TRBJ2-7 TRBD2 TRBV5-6 TGTGCCAGCAGCCCCGTGGGGGGGGAGGACGAGCAGTACTTC CASSPVGGEDEQYF
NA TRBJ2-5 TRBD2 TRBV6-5 TGTGCCAGCAGTTACTCAGGAGCGGGGGGGGTTGAGACCCAGTACTTC CASSYSGAGGVETQYF
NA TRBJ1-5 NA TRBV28 TGTGCCAGCAGTTTACTCCCGGAGACAGGCGGCTGGGGGACGGATCAGCCCCAGCATTTT CASSLLPETGGWGTDQPQHF
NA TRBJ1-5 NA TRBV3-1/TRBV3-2 TGTGCCAGCAGCCAAGTCGCCGGTAGCAATCAGCCCCAGCATTTT CASSQVAGSNQPQHF
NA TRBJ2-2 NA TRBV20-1 TGCAGTGCTAGTTTGGCGGGATTGGGGTCCGGGGAGCTGTTTTTT CSASLAGLGSGELFF
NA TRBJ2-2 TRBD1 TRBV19 TGTGCCAGTAGCGGACAGGCGAACACCGGGGAGCTGTTTTTT CASSGQANTGELFF
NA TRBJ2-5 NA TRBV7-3 TGTGCCAGCAGCCCCTTTGGGCGTACCCAAGAGACCCAGTACTTC CASSPFGRTQETQYF
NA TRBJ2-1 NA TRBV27 TGTGCCAGCAGTTTAACAGGGACCCAGAGCATCTACAATGAGCAGTTCTTC CASSLTGTQSIYNEQFF
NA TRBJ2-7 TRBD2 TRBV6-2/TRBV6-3 TGTGCCAGCAGTTCCCCAGGCCGCCGGGGACTAGGTTTTCCCTACGAGCAGTACTTC CASSSPGRRGLGFPYEQYF
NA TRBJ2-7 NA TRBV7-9 TGTGCCAGCAGCCCCGGGGGGCCTAGCGGAGAATCCTACGAGCAGTACTTC CASSPGGPSGESYEQYF
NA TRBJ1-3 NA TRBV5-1 TGCGCCAGCAGCTTGGTGTCGGCAGGGCAAAATGGAAACACCATATATTTT CASSLVSAGQNGNTIYF
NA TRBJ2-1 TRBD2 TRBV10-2 TGCGCCAGCAGGGAGCCCGGGACTAGCGTATTCAACGATGAGCAGTTCTTC CASREPGTSVFNDEQFF
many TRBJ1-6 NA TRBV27 TGTGCCAGCAGCGAAACTGATTCACCCCTCCACTTT CASSETDSPLHF
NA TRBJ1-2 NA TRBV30 TGTGCCTCCCCGGGGTCCAACTATGGCTACACCTTC CASPGSNYGYTF
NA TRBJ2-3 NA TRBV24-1 TGTGCCACCAGTGAAGAGTTTGATACGCAGTATTTT CATSEEFDTQYF
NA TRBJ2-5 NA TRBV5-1 TGCGCCAGCAGCTTAGGCACTAACTCAGAGACCCAGTACTTC CASSLGTNSETQYF
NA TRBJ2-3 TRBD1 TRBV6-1 TGTGCCAGCAGTGGCTCGACAGGGGGCGGCACAGATACGCAGTATTTT CASSGSTGGGTDTQYF
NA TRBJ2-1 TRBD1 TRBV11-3 TGTGCCAGCAGCCCAACCCCGGGACAGAGGGGTGAGCAGTTCTTC CASSPTPGQRGEQFF
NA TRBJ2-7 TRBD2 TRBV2 TGTGCCAGCAGTGAGTCCCGACTAGCGGGAGCCCTCAAGCAGTACTTC CASSESRLAGALKQYF
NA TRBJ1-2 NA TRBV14 TGTGCCAGCAGCCAAGATCAGGGACTCTATGGCTACACCTTC CASSQDQGLYGYTF
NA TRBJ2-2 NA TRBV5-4 TGTGCCAGCAGCTCAGGACAGAGGAACACCGGGGAGCTGTTTTTT CASSSGQRNTGELFF
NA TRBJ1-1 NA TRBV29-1 TGCAGCGCCCGGTCCCCTGAAGCTTTCTTT CSARSPEAFF
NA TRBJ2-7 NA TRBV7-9 TGTGCCAGCAGCTTAGCGCAGGGGATCAACTACGAGCAGTACTTC CASSLAQGINYEQYF
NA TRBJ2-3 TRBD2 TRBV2 TGTGCCAGCAGGCTAGCGGGGGGGACAGATACGCAGTATTTT CASRLAGGTDTQYF
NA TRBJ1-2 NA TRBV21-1 TGTGCCAGCACCCAAGACCTTGATCCGGGACAGGGTAACTATGGCTACACCTTC CASTQDLDPGQGNYGYTF
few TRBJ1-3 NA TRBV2 TGTGCCAGCAAGTCAGGCTTCTCTGGAAACACCATATATTTT CASKSGFSGNTIYF
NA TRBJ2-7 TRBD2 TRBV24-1 TGTGCCACCAGTGATAGACTAGCGGGCACCTACGAGCAGTACTTC CATSDRLAGTYEQYF
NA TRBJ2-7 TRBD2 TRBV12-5 TGTGCTAGTGGTTTGGGCGGGGGTTTCTACGAGCAGTACTTC CASGLGGGFYEQYF
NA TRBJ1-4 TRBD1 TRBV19 TGTGCCAGTAGGATAACAGGGGGCGGTGAAAAACTGTTTTTT CASRITGGGEKLFF
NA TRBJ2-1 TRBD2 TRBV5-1 TGCGCCAGCAGCTTGTGGGGTAGCGGGGGGTACAATGAGCAGTTCTTC CASSLWGSGGYNEQFF
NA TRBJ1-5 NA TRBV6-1 TGTGCCAGCAGTGAAACGGGGATAAATCAGCCCCAGCATTTT CASSETGINQPQHF
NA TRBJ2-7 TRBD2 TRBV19 TGTGCCAGTAGTTTTGGACTAGCGGGAGTCCCCGAGCAGTACTTC CASSFGLAGVPEQYF
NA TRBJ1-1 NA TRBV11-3 TGTGCCAGCAGCCTTGACAGTATGAACACTGAAGCTTTCTTT CASSLDSMNTEAFF
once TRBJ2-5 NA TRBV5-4 TGTGCCAGCAGCTTCAGGGGCGGGCAAGAGACCCAGTACTTC CASSFRGGQETQYF
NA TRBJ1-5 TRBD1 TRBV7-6 TGTGCCAGCAGCTCCGGGACAGGGGGTCTCCTAAGCAATCAGCCCCAGCATTTT CASSSGTGGLLSNQPQHF
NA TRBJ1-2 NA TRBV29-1 TGCAGCGTTGAAGATGACAGAACGGCTGGCTACACCTTC CSVEDDRTAGYTF
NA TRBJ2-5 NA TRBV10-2 TGCGCCAGCAGTGTACAGGCCAAAGAGACCCAGTACTTC CASSVQAKETQYF
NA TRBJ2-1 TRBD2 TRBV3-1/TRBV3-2 TGTGCCAGCAGCCTTTCTCGGGGGGGCAGTGAGCAGTTCTTC CASSLSRGGSEQFF
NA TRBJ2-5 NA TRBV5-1 TGCGCCAGCAGCTTGGTTAGGAAGGAGGAGACCCAGTACTTC CASSLVRKEETQYF
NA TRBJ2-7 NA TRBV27 TGTGCCAGCAGTTTAGGTCCAGGGGGGTACGAGCAGTACTTC CASSLGPGGYEQYF
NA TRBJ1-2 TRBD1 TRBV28 TGTGCCAGCAGTTTAGGGGGACAGGCCGTGTGGAACTATGGCTACACCTTC CASSLGGQAVWNYGYTF
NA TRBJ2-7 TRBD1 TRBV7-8 TGTGCCAGCAGTTTTCCGGGACAGGGGATCTCCTACGAGCAGTACTTC CASSFPGQGISYEQYF
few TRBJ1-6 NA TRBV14 TGTGCCAGCAGCCAAGATACTTTGGTAACGAATAATTCACCCCTCCACTTT CASSQDTLVTNNSPLHF
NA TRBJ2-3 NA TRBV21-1 TGTGCCAGCAGCAAACAGCTAGCGCGGCGCGGTACGCAGTATTTT CASSKQLARRGTQYF
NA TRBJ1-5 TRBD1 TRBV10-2 TGCGCCAGCAGGCCCAGCTGGGGACAGAGTATTCAGCCCCAGCATTTT CASRPSWGQSIQPQHF
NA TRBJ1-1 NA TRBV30 TGTGCCTGGAGGTTAGGTGGGCAGGGCACTGAAGCTTTCTTT CAWRLGGQGTEAFF
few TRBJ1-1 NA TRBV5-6 TGTGCCAGCAGCTTGCGGGAGTCCACTGAAGCTTTCTTT CASSLRESTEAFF
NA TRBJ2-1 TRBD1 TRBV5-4 TGTGCCAGCAGCTTGGTCGGGGACAGGGTCAATGAGCAGTTCTTC CASSLVGDRVNEQFF
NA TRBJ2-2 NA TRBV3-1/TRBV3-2 TGTGCCAGCAGCCAAGCGGCCTGGGTAGGGGCGAACACCGGGGAGCTGTTTTTT CASSQAAWVGANTGELFF
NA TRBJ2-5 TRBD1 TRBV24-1 TGTGCCACCAGTGACCAAACAGGGGGCCGGGAGACCCAGTACTTC CATSDQTGGRETQYF
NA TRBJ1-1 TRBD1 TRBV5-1 TGCGCCAGCAGCTCGACAGGGTTAACTGAAGCTTTCTTT CASSSTGLTEAFF
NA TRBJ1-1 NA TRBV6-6 TGTGCCAGCATTCCTACGATGAACACTGAAGCTTTCTTT CASIPTMNTEAFF
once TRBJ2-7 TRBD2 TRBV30 TGTGCCTGTAGCGGGGGGTCCTACGAGCAGTACTTC CACSGGSYEQYF
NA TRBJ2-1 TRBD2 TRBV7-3 TGTGCCAGCAGCTCGTATAGCGGGAGCGGCGAGCAGTTCTTC CASSSYSGSGEQFF